Listed below are T cell receptor beta chains from one sample, sequenced in a study of cytomegalovirus exposure and HLA in healthy donors. The assay was immunoSEQ multiplex PCR, and TCRdb's table has in-frame clones only and misses some. This table holds 120,000 or so clones, around 80% found once. Sequencing input: PBMCs. Every receptor here comes from a man aged 45-60 years in good health and CMV-seronegative. The CDR3 runs from the conserved cysteine through the conserved F or W. A D gene is named only where the DNA matches it firmly. Expanded clones get a size class; other rows say once, few or many, or leave the size out.

>NA|TRBJ1-2|TRBV18|TRBD1
TGTGCCAGCTCACCGGGACAGGTCTATGGCTACACCTTC
CASSPGQVYGYTF
>NA|TRBJ2-6|TRBV19|NA
TGTGCCAGTTGCCAACAGTTCTCTGGGGCCAACGTCCTGACTTTC
CASCQQFSGANVLTF
>NA|TRBJ2-3|TRBV7-9|NA
TGTGCCAGCAGCTTCCCACTAGTAGCAGATACGCAGTATTTT
CASSFPLVADTQYF
>NA|TRBJ2-1|TRBV9|NA
TGTGCCAGCAGCTCAGGCCAGGGATCCTACAATGAGCAGTTCTTC
CASSSGQGSYNEQFF
>NA|TRBJ2-7|TRBV25-1|NA
TGTACCAGCTCCCGGTGGGGGGGCGACTCCTACGAGCAGTACTTC
CTSSRWGGDSYEQYF
>NA|TRBJ2-5|TRBV4-2|TRBD1
TGTGCCAGCAGCCTAGGGGGCTCCGGAGAGACCCAGTACTTC
CASSLGGSGETQYF
>NA|TRBJ2-1|TRBV7-8|TRBD2
TGTGCCAGCAGATTGACTAGCGGCTCCTACAATGAGCAGTTCTTC
CASRLTSGSYNEQFF
>NA|TRBJ1-1|TRBV9|NA
TGTGCCAGCAGCGCCAGTTGGGGGGGGGACACTGAAGCTTTCTTT
CASSASWGGDTEAFF
>NA|TRBJ1-1|TRBV28|NA
TGTGCCAGCTTTACCCCCCTAGCCCAGTTTGGTGAAGCTTTCTTT
CASFTPLAQFGEAFF
>NA|TRBJ2-5|TRBV7-2|NA
TGTGCCAGCAGCTTACTGACAGGAAGGCAACAAGAGACCCAGTACTTC
CASSLLTGRQQETQYF
>few|TRBJ2-7|TRBV4-3|NA
TGCGCCAGCAGCCAAGATCGATCTAAGTACTACGAGCAGTACTTC
CASSQDRSKYYEQYF
>NA|TRBJ2-3|TRBV6-1|NA
TGTGCCAGCAGTGAATCTTCGGAGGGCCCTCGGTATTTT
CASSESSEGPRYF
>NA|TRBJ1-6|TRBV29-1|TRBD1
TGCAGCGTTACAACAGGGGATAATTCACCCCTCCACTTT
CSVTTGDNSPLHF
>NA|TRBJ2-7|TRBV11-2|TRBD1
TGTGCCAGCAGCAGTTCGACAGGGGGCTTTGAGCAGTACTTC
CASSSSTGGFEQYF
>NA|TRBJ1-6|TRBV10-3|TRBD1
TGTGCCATCAGGGGCGGGACAGGGAATTCACCCCTCCACTTT
CAIRGGTGNSPLHF
>few|TRBJ1-4|TRBV27|TRBD1
TGTGCCAGCAGTTTACAGGGGGCAACTAATGAAAAACTGTTTTTT
CASSLQGATNEKLFF
>NA|TRBJ1-6|TRBV10-1|NA
TGCGCCAGCAGCAAATATTTTCAGGGATTTCCCCACTTT
CASSKYFQGFPHF
>NA|TRBJ1-5|TRBV6-5|NA
TGTGCCAGCAGTCCAGATGGGGAGTACAATCAGCCCCAGCATTTT
CASSPDGEYNQPQHF
>NA|TRBJ2-2|TRBV7-3|NA
TGTGCCAGCAGCTTAACTACTCACACCGGGGAGCTGTTTTTT
CASSLTTHTGELFF
>NA|TRBJ1-5|TRBV6-1|NA
TGTGCCTCCCTAGAGGGCAATCAGCCCCAGCATTTT
CASLEGNQPQHF
>NA|TRBJ2-2|TRBV7-2|NA
TGTGCCAGCAGCACGGGATCCTACACCGGGGAGCTGTTTTTT
CASSTGSYTGELFF